The T cell receptor beta chain described here comes from a study of CXCR3-negative and CXCR3-positive naive CD8 T cells. Regarding the study as a whole: Similar TRBV-TRBJ usage characterized naive CXCR3-negative and CXCR3-positive cells; memory cells differed. CXCR3-positive naive cells carried more hydrophobic TRB CDR3s than CXCR3-negative naive cells did.

All TRB cDNA libraries came from 5' RACE performed with UMI labels. TCRdb reworked the 5' RACE reads into one entry per CDR3 protein, no DNA. This table lists 130,000 or so distinct CDR3 sequences. Notes on this clonotype: Its antigen remains unknown.

Those CD8+ T cells considered naive were CD45RO-CCR7+CD27+CD95-. Germline V CDR1 and CDR2: MNHEY, SMNVEV (reference sequence). This CDR3 spans 16 amino acids. The chain combines TRBV27 with TRBJ1-2; with no DNA, the TCRdb D assignment of TRBD1 cannot be verified. Sequenced: naive CXCR3- CD8+ T cells from blood. Subset given: CD45RO-CCR7+CD27+CD95- naive CD8+ T cells lacking CXCR3 (TNR3-). The clonotype was recovered from a human donor in good health. Some clones in this sample may be carry-over from other donors' samples. The CDR3 here is CASSPIGRVANYGYTF.